This T cell receptor beta chain originates from a study of CXCR3-negative and CXCR3-positive naive CD8 T cells. It was by 5' RACE with UMI labels that the TRB cDNA libraries were prepared. Using the 5' RACE reads, TCRdb records one entry per CDR3 protein without DNA. Recorded for this sample: around 160,000 distinct CDR3 sequences. Findings and caveats of the study: Greater hydrophobicity was found in TRB CDR3s of CXCR3-positive naive cells than of CXCR3-negative naive cells.

Remarks on this clonotype: Its antigen is unidentified.

This receptor was identified in a human donor in good health. Some clones in this sample may be carry-over from other donors' samples. The sample taken for sequencing was naive CXCR3+ CD8+ T cells from blood. Indicated subset: CD45RO-CCR7+CD27+CD95- naive CD8+ T cells expressing CXCR3 (TNR3+).

The CDR3 is CASSFYTGEMFF. The rearrangement links TRBV28 to TRBJ2-2. Germline assignment: CDR1 MDHEN and CDR2 SYDVKM. The CDR3 has 12 amino acids.